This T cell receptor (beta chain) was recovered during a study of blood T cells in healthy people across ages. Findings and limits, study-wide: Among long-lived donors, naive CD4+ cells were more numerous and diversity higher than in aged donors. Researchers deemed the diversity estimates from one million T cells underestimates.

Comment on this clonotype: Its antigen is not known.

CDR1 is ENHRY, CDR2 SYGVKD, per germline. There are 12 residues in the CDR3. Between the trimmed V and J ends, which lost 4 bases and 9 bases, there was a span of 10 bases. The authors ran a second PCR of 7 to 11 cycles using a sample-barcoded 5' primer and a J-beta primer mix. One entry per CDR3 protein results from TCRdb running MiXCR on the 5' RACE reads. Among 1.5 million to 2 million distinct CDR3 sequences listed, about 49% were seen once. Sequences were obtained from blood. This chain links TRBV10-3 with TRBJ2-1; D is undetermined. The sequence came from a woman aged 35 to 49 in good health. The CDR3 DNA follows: TGTGCCATCAGTGGGAGTGAGGCTGAGCAGTTCTTC. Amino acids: CAISGSEAEQFF.